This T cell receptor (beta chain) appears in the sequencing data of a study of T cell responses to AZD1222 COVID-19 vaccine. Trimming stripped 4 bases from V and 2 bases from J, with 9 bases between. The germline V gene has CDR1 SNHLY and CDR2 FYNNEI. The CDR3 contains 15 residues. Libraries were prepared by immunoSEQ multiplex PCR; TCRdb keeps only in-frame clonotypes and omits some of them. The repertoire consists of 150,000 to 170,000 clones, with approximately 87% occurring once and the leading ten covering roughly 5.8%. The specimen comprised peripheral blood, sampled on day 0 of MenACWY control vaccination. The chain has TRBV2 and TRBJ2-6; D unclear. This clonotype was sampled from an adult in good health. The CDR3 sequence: CASSGRLAGANVLTF. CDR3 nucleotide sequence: TGTGCCAGCAGTGGGCGTCTTGCTGGGGCCAACGTCCTGACTTTC.